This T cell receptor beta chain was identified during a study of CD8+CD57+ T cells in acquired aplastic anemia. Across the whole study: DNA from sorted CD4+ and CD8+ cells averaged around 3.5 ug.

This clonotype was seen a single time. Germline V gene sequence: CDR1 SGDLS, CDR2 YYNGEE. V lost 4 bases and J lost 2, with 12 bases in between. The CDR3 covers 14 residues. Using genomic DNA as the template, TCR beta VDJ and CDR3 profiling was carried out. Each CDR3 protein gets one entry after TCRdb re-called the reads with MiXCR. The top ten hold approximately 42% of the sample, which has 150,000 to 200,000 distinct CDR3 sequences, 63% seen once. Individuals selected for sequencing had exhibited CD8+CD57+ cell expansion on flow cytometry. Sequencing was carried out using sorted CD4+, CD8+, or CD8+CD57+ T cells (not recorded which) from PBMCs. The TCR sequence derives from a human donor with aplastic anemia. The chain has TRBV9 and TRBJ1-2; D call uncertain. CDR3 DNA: TGTGCCAGCAGCCCAATCCGGTGGAACTATGGCTACACCTTC. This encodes CASSPIRWNYGYTF. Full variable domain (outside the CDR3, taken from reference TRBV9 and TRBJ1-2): DSGVTQTPKHLITATGQRVTLRCSPRSGDLSVYWYQQSLDQGLQFLIQYYNGEERAKGNILERFSAQQFPDLHSELNLSSLELGDSALYFCASSPIRWNYGYTFGSGTRLTVV.